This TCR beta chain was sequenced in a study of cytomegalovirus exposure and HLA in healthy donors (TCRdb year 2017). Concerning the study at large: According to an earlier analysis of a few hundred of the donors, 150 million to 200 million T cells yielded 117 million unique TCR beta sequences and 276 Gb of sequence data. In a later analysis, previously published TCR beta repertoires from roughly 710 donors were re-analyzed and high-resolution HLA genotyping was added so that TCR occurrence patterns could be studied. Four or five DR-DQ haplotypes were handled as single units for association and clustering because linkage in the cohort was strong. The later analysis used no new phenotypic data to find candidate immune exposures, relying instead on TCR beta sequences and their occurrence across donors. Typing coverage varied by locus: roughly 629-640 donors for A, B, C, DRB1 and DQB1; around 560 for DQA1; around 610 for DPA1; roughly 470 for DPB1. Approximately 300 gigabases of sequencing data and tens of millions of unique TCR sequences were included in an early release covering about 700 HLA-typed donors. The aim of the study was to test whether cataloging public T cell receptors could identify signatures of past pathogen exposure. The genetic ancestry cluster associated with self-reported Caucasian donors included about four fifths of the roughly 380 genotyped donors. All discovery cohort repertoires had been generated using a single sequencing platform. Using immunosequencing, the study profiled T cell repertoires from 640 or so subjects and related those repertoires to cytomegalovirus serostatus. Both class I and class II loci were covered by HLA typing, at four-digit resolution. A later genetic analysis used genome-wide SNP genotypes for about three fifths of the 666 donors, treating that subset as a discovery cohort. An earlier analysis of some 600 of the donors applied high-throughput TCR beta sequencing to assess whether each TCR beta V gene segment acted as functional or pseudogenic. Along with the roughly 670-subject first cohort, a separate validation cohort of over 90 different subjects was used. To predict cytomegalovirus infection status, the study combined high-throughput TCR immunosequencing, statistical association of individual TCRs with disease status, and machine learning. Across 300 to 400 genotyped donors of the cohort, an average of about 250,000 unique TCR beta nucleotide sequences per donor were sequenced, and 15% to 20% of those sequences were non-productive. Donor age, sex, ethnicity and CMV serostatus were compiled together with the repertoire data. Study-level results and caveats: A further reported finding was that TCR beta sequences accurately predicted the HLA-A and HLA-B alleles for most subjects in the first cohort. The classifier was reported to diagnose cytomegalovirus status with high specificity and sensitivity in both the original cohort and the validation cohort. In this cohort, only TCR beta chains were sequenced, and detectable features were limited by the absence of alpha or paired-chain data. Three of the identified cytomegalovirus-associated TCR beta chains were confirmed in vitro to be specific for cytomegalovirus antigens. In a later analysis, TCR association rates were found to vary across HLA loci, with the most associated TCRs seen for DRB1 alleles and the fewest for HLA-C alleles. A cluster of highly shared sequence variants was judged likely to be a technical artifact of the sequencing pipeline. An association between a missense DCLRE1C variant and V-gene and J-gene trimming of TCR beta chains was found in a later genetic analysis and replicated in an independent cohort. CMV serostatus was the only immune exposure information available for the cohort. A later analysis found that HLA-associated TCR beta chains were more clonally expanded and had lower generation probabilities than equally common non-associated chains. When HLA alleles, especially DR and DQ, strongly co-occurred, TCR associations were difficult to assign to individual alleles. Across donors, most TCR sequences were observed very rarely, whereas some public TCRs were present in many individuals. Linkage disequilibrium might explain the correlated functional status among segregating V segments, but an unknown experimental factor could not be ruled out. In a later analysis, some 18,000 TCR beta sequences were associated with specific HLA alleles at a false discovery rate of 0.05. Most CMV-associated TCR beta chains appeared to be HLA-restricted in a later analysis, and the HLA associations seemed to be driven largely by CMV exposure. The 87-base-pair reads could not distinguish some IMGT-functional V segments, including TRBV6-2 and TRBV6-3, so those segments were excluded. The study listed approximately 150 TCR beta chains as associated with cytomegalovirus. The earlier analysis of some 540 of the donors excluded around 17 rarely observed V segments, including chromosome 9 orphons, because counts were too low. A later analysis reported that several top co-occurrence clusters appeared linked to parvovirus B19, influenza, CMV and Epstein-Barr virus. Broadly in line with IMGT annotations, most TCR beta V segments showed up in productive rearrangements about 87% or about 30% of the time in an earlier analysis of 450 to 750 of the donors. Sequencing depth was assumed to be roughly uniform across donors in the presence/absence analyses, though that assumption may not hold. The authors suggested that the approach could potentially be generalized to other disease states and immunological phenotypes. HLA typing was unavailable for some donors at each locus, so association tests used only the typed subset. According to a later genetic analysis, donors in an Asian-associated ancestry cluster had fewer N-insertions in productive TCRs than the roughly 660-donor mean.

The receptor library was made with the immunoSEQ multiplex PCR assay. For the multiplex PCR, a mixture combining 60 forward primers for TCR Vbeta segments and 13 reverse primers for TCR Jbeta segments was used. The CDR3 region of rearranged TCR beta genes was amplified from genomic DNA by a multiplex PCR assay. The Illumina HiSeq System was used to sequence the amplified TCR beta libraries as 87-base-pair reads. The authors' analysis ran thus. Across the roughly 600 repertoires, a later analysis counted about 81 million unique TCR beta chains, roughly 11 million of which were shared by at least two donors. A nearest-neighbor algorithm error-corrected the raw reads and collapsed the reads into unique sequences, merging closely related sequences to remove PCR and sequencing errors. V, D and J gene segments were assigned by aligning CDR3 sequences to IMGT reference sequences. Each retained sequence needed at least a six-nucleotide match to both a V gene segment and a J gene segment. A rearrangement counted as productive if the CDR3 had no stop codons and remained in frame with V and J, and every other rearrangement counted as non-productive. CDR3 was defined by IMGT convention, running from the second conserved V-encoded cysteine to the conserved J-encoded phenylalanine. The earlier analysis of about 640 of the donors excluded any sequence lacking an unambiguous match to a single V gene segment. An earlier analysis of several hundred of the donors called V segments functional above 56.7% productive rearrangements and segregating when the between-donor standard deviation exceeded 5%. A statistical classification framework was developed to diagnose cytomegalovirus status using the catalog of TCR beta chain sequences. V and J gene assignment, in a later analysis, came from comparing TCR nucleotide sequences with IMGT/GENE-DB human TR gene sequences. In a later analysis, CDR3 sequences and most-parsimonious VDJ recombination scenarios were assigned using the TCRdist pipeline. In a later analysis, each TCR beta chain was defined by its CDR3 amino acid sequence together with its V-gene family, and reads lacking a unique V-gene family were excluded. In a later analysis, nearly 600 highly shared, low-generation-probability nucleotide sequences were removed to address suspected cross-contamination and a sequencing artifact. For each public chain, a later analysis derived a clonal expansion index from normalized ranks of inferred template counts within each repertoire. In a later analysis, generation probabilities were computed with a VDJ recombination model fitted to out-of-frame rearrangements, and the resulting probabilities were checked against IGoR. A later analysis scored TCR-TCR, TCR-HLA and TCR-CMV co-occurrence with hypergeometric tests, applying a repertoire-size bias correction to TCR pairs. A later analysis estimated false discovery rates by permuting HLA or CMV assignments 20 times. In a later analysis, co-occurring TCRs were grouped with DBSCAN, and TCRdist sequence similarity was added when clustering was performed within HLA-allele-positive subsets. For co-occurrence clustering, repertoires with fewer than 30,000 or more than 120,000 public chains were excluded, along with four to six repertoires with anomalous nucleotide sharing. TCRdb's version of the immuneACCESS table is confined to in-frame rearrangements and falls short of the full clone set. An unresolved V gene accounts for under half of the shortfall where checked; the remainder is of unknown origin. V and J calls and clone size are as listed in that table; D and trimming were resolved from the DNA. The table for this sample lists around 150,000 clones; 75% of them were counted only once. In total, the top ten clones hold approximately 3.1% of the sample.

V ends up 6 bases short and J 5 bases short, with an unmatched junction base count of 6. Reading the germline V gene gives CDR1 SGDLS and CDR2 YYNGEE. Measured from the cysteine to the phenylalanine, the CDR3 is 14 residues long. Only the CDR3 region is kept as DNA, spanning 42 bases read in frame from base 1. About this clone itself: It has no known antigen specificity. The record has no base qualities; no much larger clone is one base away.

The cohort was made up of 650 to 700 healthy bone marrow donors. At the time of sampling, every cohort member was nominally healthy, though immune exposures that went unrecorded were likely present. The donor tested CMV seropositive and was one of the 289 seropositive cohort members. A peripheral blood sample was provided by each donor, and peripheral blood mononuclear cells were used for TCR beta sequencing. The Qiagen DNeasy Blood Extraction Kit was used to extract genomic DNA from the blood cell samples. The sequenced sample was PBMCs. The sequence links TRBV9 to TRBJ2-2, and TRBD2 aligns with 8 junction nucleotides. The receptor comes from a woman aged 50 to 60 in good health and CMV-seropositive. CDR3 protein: CASNRGGPTGELFF. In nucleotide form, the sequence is TGTGCCAGCAACCGGGGGGGGCCGACCGGGGAGCTGTTTTTT.